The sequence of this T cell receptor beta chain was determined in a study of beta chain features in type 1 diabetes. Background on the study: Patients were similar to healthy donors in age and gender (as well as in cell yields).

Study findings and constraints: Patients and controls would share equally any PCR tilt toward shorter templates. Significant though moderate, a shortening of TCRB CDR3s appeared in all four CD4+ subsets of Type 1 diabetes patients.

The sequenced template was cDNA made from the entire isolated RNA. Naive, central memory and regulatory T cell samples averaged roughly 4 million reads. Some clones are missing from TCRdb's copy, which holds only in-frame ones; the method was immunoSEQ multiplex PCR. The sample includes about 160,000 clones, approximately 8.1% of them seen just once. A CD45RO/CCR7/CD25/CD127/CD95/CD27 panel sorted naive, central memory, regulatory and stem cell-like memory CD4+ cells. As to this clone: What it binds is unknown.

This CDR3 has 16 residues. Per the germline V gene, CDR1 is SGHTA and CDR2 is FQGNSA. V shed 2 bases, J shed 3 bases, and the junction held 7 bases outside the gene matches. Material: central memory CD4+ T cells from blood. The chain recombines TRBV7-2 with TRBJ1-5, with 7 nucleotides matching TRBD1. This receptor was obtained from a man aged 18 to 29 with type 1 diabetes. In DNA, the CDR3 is TGTGCCAGCAGCTTACGGACAGGCGTGAACAATCAGCCCCAGCATTTT. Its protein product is CASSLRTGVNNQPQHF.